The 5 T cell receptor beta chains listed next were all sequenced from one sample in a study of blood T cells in healthy people across ages. The authors ran a second PCR of about 6 to 12 cycles using a sample-barcoded 5' primer and a J-beta primer mix. TCRdb fed the 5' RACE reads into MiXCR, producing one record per CDR3 protein. The table has about 640,000 distinct CDR3 sequences, 45% to 65% seen once. The sample consisted of blood. The origin of the receptors is a man aged 55 to 70 in good health.

This clonotype appeared a few times. The chain has TRBV27 and TRBJ2-1, with D maybe TRBD2 (6 bases). The germline CDR1 and CDR2 sequences are MNHEY and SMNVEV (reference sequence). V lost 2 bases, J lost 7 bases, and 18 bases lay in between. The CDR3 loop spans 16 amino acids. CDR3 coding DNA: TGTGCCAGCAGTTTAACGGGACTCCCAGTGGGGAATGAGCAGTTCTTC. It translates to CASSLTGLPVGNEQFF.

V usage is TRBV7-2 and J usage is TRBJ1-4; tentative D call: TRBD1 (6 bases). V was cut by 3 bases and J by 6 bases, with 14 bases left in between. This CDR3 has 15 residues. The germline V gene encodes CDR1 SGHTA and CDR2 FQGNSA. CDR3 loop: CASSLDSRGYEKLFF. The CDR3 DNA reads as TGTGCCAGCAGCTTGGACAGCCGAGGGTATGAAAAACTGTTTTTT.

The V call is TRBV20-1, the J call TRBJ1-1; D not certain. Germline lookup yields CDR1 DFQATT and CDR2 SNEGSKA (reference sequence). With 3 bases removed from V and 4 bases from J, the gap between germline ends came to 9 bases. CDR3 length: 12 amino acids. CDR3 amino acids: CSARQQSTEAFF. CDR3 in DNA: TGCAGTGCTAGGCAACAAAGCACTGAAGCTTTCTTT.

The V and J genes are TRBV20-1 and TRBJ1-1, with D unresolved. Per the germline V gene, CDR1 is DFQATT and CDR2 is SNEGSKA (reference sequence). The CDR3 loop spans 12 amino acids. Trimming took 0 bases from V and 3 from J, leaving 5 bases between them. CDR3 loop: CSARDQHTEAFF. The DNA for the CDR3 is TGCAGTGCTAGAGATCAACACACTGAAGCTTTCTTT.

This clonotype occurred a few times. The chain has TRBV7-9 and TRBJ1-2; a weak D match, TRBD1 (6 bases). This CDR3 is built from 13 residues. Germline-derived CDR1 and CDR2 are SEHNR and FQNEAQ (reference sequence). The V end lost 8 bases, the J end lost 0 bases, and 10 bases lay between the germline ends. The CDR3 loop reads CASAGGANYGYTF. CDR3 coding DNA: TGTGCCAGCGCGGGGGGCGCTAACTATGGCTACACCTTC.